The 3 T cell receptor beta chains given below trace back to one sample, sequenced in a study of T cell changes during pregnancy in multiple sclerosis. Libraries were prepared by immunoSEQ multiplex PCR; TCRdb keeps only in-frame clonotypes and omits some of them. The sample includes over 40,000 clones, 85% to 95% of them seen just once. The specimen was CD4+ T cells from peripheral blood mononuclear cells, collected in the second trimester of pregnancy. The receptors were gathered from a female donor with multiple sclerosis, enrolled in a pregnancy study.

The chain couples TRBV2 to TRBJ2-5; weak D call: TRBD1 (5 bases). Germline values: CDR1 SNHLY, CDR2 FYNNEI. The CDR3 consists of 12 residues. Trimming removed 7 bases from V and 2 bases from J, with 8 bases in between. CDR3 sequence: CASTKGQETQYF. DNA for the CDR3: TGTGCCAGCACTAAGGGGCAAGAGACCCAGTACTTC.

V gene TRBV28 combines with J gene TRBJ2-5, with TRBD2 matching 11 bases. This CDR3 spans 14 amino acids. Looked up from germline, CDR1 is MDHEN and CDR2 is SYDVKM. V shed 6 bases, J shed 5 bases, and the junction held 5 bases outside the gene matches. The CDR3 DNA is TGTGCCAGCAGGACTAGCGGGGCCGGTGAGACCCAGTACTTC. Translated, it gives CASRTSGAGETQYF.

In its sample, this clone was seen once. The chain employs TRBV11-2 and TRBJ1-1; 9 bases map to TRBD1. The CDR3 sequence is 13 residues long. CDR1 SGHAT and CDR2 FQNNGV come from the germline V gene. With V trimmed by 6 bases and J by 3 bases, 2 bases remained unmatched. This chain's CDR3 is CASRQGADTEAFF. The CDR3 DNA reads TGTGCCAGCAGACAGGGGGCCGACACTGAAGCTTTCTTT.